These 19 T cell receptor beta chains were all obtained from the same sample, sequenced in a study of tumor-infiltrating lymphocytes in primary liver carcinoma. The researchers produced TCR beta cDNA from 400 to 650 ng total RNA with a constant-region primer. TCR beta libraries came from three nested multiplex PCR rounds using slightly modified ARM-PCR. Investigators reported that the first two PCR rounds, at around 11 cycles each, used TRBV1-TRBV30 forward primers with a C-beta reverse primer. TCRdb analysed the multiplex PCR reads with MiXCR anew, one entry per CDR3 protein. The sample yields 100,000 to 150,000 distinct CDR3 sequences, 64% seen once. Total RNA and DNA came together from 20-30 mg of bulk tissue without cell sorting. The source material was liver tumor tissue from sampling region 3. The subset here: tumor region T3, left-lateral pole. These receptors came from a woman aged 60-75 years with primary liver carcinoma and hepatitis B virus infection.

About this clonotype itself: Compared with germline, one end of the junction differs, possibly owing to a read error. The chain recombines TRBV6-5 with TRBJ2-4, with 8 nucleotides matching TRBD2. This CDR3 spans 14 amino acids. Germline V gene data show CDR1 as MNHEY and CDR2 as SVGAGI. CDR3 residues: CASRVGRAQNIQYF. Here the CDR3 DNA reads TGTGCCAGCCGGGTCGGGAGGGCCCAAAACATTCAATACTTC.

The chain uses TRBV28 and TRBJ1-1; 8 bases fit TRBD1. CDR1 MDHEN and CDR2 SYDVKM come from the germline V gene. The CDR3 is 14 residues long. Germline trimming cut 5 bases from V and 7 bases from J; bases unmatched to any gene: 9. The DNA for the CDR3 is TGTGCCAGCAGTATCGTAATGGGACAGGATGAAGCTTTCTTT. Its protein is CASSIVMGQDEAFF.

Comments on this clonotype: One junction end disagrees with the germline gene, perhaps due to a read error. This chain connects TRBV11-2 to TRBJ2-7; 8 nucleotides match TRBD2. The CDR3 extends over 20 amino acids. Germline-derived CDR1 and CDR2 are SGHAT and FQNNGV. CDR3 DNA: TGTGCCAGCGGCTTAATTTGGGACATAACCCTAGCGGGCCTAGGACACGAGCAGTACTTC. This sequence encodes CASGLIWDITLAGLGHEQYF.

In its sample, this clonotype was seen a few times. Since a much larger clone is just one base distant, this may be a read error. The chain employs TRBV12-3 or TRBV12-4 and TRBJ1-2, with 9 bases fitting TRBD1. Unmatched junction bases numbered 6, after V lost 7 bases and J lost 3 bases. The CDR3 runs 14 residues. CDR3 in DNA: TGTGCCAGCAAACAGGGACAGGGTTACTATGGCTACACCTTC. Translated: CASKQGQGYYGYTF.

As regards this clonotype: This may come from a read error, since a much larger clone is one base off. The gene calls are TRBV5-1 and TRBJ2-6; 7 bases match TRBD1. Germline V gene data show CDR1 as SGHRS and CDR2 as YFSETQ. There are 17 residues in the CDR3. CDR3 nucleotide sequence: TGCGCCACCAGCCTCGGACAGGTCATCTCTGGGGCCAACGTCCTGACTTTC. This sequence encodes CATSLGQVISGANVLTF.

On this clonotype: A read error may be the cause here, since a much bigger clone is one base away. The chain recombines TRBV12-3 or TRBV12-4 with TRBJ2-7, with D hard to call. The CDR3 spans 14 residues. CDR3: CAGSQGNGGSEQYF. The CDR3, as DNA: TGTGCCGGCAGCCAAGGCAACGGTGGGTCCGAGCAGTACTTC.

Concerning this clonotype: This likely comes from a read error, as the CDR3 has no conserved phenylalanine or tryptophan at its end. This chain links TRBV11-2 with TRBJ2-1; D tentatively reads TRBD1 or TRBD2 (5 bases each). Germline CDR1 SGHAT, CDR2 FQNNGV. The CDR3 is made up of 14 amino acids. V was clipped by 2 bases and J by 4 bases, with 9 bases between them. The CDR3 region is CASSLNGTYNEQFY. The CDR3 nucleotides read TGTGCCAGCAGCTTAAATGGGACGTACAATGAGCAGTTCTAC.

J is TRBJ2-1 and V is TRBV20-1, with 11 bases matching TRBD2. CDR1 is DFQATT, CDR2 SNEGSKA, per germline (reference sequence). There are 15 residues in the CDR3. V lost 1 base and J lost 7; bases outside the gene matches: 6. CDR3 bases: TGCAGTGCTAGAGTAACTAGCGGGAGAATAAATGAGCAGTTCTTC. Residues: CSARVTSGRINEQFF.

This clonotype was counted only a few times. Possible read error: a much larger clone is one base away. The chain couples TRBV29-1 to TRBJ2-1; maybe TRBD2 (6 bases). The CDR3 covers 12 residues. Germline CDR1 is SQVTM and CDR2 is ANQGSEA. CDR3 sequence: CCVGGELDEQFF. CDR3 in DNA: TGCTGCGTTGGCGGGGAACTCGATGAGCAGTTCTTC.

A word on this clonotype: At one end the junction does not follow the germline gene, possibly because of a read error. The chain couples TRBV7-7 to TRBJ2-5, with 16 bases lining up with TRBD2. The CDR3 extends over 16 amino acids. The germline V gene has CDR1 SSHAT and CDR2 FNYEAQ (reference sequence). CDR3 amino acids: CASSSPGLAGGETQYF. The DNA for the CDR3 is TGTGCTAGCAGCTCCCCGGGACTAGCGGGAGGGGAGACCCAGTACTTC.

On this clonotype: This may be a read error, as it is one base from a much larger clone. The V gene is TRBV10-3, the J gene TRBJ1-1; D perhaps matches TRBD1 (5 bases). V lost 6 bases, J lost 0 bases, and 11 bases lay in between. This CDR3 contains 14 residues. Per the germline V gene, CDR1 is ENHRY and CDR2 is SYGVKD. The CDR3 reads CAIRADTLNTEAFF. CDR3 sequence (DNA): TGTGCCATCAGGGCGGACACGTTGAACACTGAAGCTTTCTTT.

As concerns this clonotype: A read error may produce the germline difference seen at one junction end. This chain's CDR3 is CASKTINEQLF. The CDR3 DNA sequence: TGTGCCAGCAAGACTATTAATGAGCAGCTCTTC. This chain uses TRBV11-1 with TRBJ2-1; weak D call: TRBD2 (5 bases). CDR3 length: 11 amino acids. Germline V CDR1 and CDR2: SGHAT, FQDESV (reference sequence).

Worth noting for this clonotype: The conserved phenylalanine or tryptophan is not found at the CDR3 terminus, so this likely reflects a read error. The CDR3 region has the DNA TGCAGCGGACTAAACACTGAAGCTTTCTAT. Its protein is CSGLNTEAFY. This chain links TRBV29-1 with TRBJ1-1; D unresolved. This CDR3 has 10 residues. V dropped 7 bases and J dropped 2 bases, with 5 bases sitting between them. CDR1 and CDR2 from the germline V gene are SQVTM and ANQGSEA.

This clonotype was seen only once. This chain joins TRBV11-2 and TRBJ2-2, with D possibly being TRBD1 (6 bases). Per the germline V gene, CDR1 is SGHAT and CDR2 is FQNNGV. Trimming pared 2 bases from V and 1 base from J, leaving 14 bases between. The CDR3 sequence is 17 residues long. CDR3 DNA: TGTGCCAGCAGCTTACAGGTGACAGGTTTGAACACCGGGGAGCTGTTTTTT. This codes for CASSLQVTGLNTGELFF.

The chain links TRBV6-5 to TRBJ2-3; D might be TRBD2 (6 bases). Per the germline V gene, CDR1 is MNHEY and CDR2 is SVGAGI. The CDR3 spans 15 residues. CDR3 sequence (DNA): TGTGTCAGTGCAAGTAGCGGAGGAAGGCTGGATACGCAGTATTTT. This codes for CVSASSGGRLDTQYF.

As concerns this clonotype: This may stem from a read error, because a much larger clone lies one nucleotide away. The rearrangement joins TRBV29-1 to TRBJ2-6; D is unresolved. The length of the CDR3 is 13 residues. Germline values: CDR1 SQVTM, CDR2 ANQGSEA. V shed 5 bases and J shed 0 bases, with 5 bases lying between them. CDR3 sequence: CSVTGSGANVLTF. CDR3 sequence (DNA): TGCAGCGTTACGGGCTCTGGGGCCAACGTCCTGACTTTC.

This chain joins TRBV7-2 and TRBJ2-5; 9 nucleotides line up with TRBD2. The CDR3 is 20 amino acids. V was clipped by 4 bases and J by 4 bases; unmatched bases: 22. Germline assignment: CDR1 SGHTA and CDR2 FQGNSA. The CDR3 sequence: CASSWRYGTSSYSARETQYF. CDR3 nucleotides: TGTGCCAGCAGCTGGCGTTACGGGACTAGCTCCTATTCAGCCCGAGAGACCCAGTACTTC.

As regards this clonotype: This may arise from a read error, as a much more abundant clone is one base away. This chain joins TRBV29-1 and TRBJ1-2; D uncertain. The CDR3 consists of 15 residues. Trimming removed 6 bases from V and 1 base from J, with 18 bases in between. Germline V gene sequence: CDR1 SQVTM, CDR2 ANQGSEA. DNA of the CDR3: TGCAGCGTGGCGCTGTCTGGGAACTTTAACTATGGCTACACCTTC. This encodes CSVALSGNFNYGYTF.

The CDR3 DNA is TGTGCCAGCAGCTTGTTGGGGTTCGACAATGAGCAGTTCTTC. It codes for CASSLLGFDNEQFF. The chain joins TRBV11-2 to TRBJ2-1; D gene unclear. The CDR3 is 14 amino acids. CDR1 is SGHAT and CDR2 is FQNNGV in the germline V gene. The ends were cut back, 3 bases at V and 5 bases at J, with 11 bases in the middle.